This T cell receptor (beta chain) is drawn from a study of blood T cell repertoires in COVID-19. Overall study context: COVID-19 samples from acute and convalescent phases originated in the United States, Italy and Spain.

Seattle cases were enrolled at active infection and followed longitudinally. Germline CDR1 reads SGHRS; CDR2 reads YFSETQ. V was trimmed by 4 bases and J by 1 base, leaving 10 bases between them. The CDR3 spans 14 residues. Original data processing: Amplification of reference gene primers provided the estimated nucleated cell counts. The protocol was immunoSEQ multiplex PCR, while the TCRdb copy is restricted to in-frame clones and leaves out a portion. That table furnishes V, J and clone size, whereas the DNA furnished D and trimming. This table has about 270,000 clones, roughly 80% appearing once. The TCR comes from a human donor with COVID-19, enrolled during active disease. The donor label of this sample is uncertain. Sequencing input: peripheral blood. The chain has TRBV5-1 and TRBJ2-3; possible D gene TRBD2, 6 bases. The CDR3 DNA reads as TGCGCCAGCAGCGGGGACTCCCGCACAGATACGCAGTATTTT. Translation gives CASSGDSRTDTQYF.